What follows are 32 T cell receptor beta chains derived from one specimen sequenced in a study of regulatory T cells in long-lasting Graves disease. Arm-PCR of CDR3 regions with iRepertoire HTBI primers generated TCR beta libraries. TCRdb passed the multiplex PCR reads through MiXCR, listing each CDR3 protein once. Among 600,000 to 800,000 distinct CDR3 sequences listed, around 30% were seen once. The time point here: persistent/refractory GD, antithyroid drugs over 5 years with positive TRAb. The authors made the TCR library using RNA they extracted from PBMCs. The input for sequencing was peripheral blood mononuclear cells (PBMCs), taken when the disease was refractory, from a patient treated with antithyroid drugs. Receptors originate from a female donor with Graves disease.

This clonotype was detected only a few times. The V call is TRBV3-1, the J call TRBJ1-2, with 11 bases fitting TRBD1. This CDR3 has 15 residues. Per the germline V gene, CDR1 is LGHDT and CDR2 is YNNKEL (reference sequence). The ends lost 2 bases at V and 3 bases at J; junction bases unmatched: 2. This CDR3 reads CASSQRGQGDYGYTF. For the CDR3, the DNA is TGTGCCAGCAGCCAAAGGGGACAGGGGGACTATGGCTACACCTTC. Full variable domain (missing parts from reference TRBV3-1 and TRBJ1-2): DTAVSQTPKYLVTQMGNDKSIKCEQNLGHDTMYWYKQDSKKFLKIMFSYNNKELIINETVPNRFSPKSPDKAHLNLHINSLELGDSAVYFCASSQRGQGDYGYTFGSGTRLTVV.

This clonotype was seen repeatedly, ten times or more. J is TRBJ1-2 and V is TRBV11-2; D may be TRBD1 (5 bases). Between the trimmed V and J ends, which lost 5 bases and 6 bases, there was a span of 13 bases. Germline V gene lookup returns CDR1 SGHAT and CDR2 FQNNGV. The CDR3 length is 13 residues. The CDR3 protein is CASSLQVQDGYTF. In DNA, the CDR3 is TGTGCCAGCAGCCTACAGGTTCAGGATGGCTACACCTTC.

This clonotype was recorded at least ten times. The chain employs TRBV12-3 or TRBV12-4 and TRBJ1-6; perhaps TRBD1 as D (5 bases). The CDR3 runs 15 residues. V shed 2 bases and J shed 4 bases, with 9 bases lying between them. CDR3 protein: CASSLLTAYNSPLHF. In DNA, the CDR3 is TGTGCCAGCAGTTTATTGACAGCTTATAATTCACCCCTCCACTTT.

V gene TRBV2 combines with J gene TRBJ2-1, with 9 bases fitting TRBD2. Trimming at V came to 7 bases and at J to 7 bases, leaving 8 bases not matched to a gene. CDR3 length: 14 residues. The germline V gene has CDR1 SNHLY and CDR2 FYNNEI. CDR3 sequence: CASNGGRAGNEQFF. The DNA for the CDR3 is TGTGCCAGCAACGGCGGGAGGGCCGGGAATGAGCAGTTCTTC. The variable domain in full, completed from reference TRBV2 and TRBJ2-1, reads EPEVTQTPSHQVTQMGQEVILRCVPISNHLYFYWYRQILGQKVEFLVSFYNNEISEKSEIFDDQFSVERPDGSNFTLKIRSTKLEDSAMYFCASNGGRAGNEQFFGPGTRLTVL.

This clonotype was detected a few times. The rearrangement links TRBV7-6 to TRBJ1-4, with 10 bases lining up with TRBD1. The V gene's germline CDR1 is SGHVS and CDR2 FNYEAQ. The junction had 6 bases not matched to a gene; V was cut back by 2 bases and J by 0 bases. The CDR3 length is 18 residues. This chain's CDR3 is CASSLRGTGEATNEKLFF. CDR3 nucleotide sequence: TGTGCCAGCAGCTTACGGGGGACAGGGGAAGCAACTAATGAAAAACTGTTTTTT.

The table lists this clonotype with a few counts. The V gene is TRBV27, the J gene TRBJ2-7; TRBD2 matches at 14 bases. The CDR3 runs to 17 residues. The V gene's germline CDR1 is MNHEY and CDR2 SMNVEV (reference sequence). With 5 bases clipped from V and 7 bases from J, the junction kept 13 bases outside the gene matches. The CDR3 sequence is CASSQPGLAGESGEQYF. DNA for the CDR3: TGTGCCAGCAGTCAGCCGGGACTAGCGGGAGAATCGGGTGAGCAGTACTTC.

This clonotype was seen only a few times. This sequence joins TRBV11-2 and TRBJ2-5, with a possible D match to TRBD1 (6 bases). The CDR3 contains 14 residues. The germline CDR1 and CDR2 sequences are SGHAT and FQNNGV. Between the trimmed V and J ends, which lost 5 bases and 1 base, there was a span of 11 bases. CDR3: CASSEDSLQETQYF. The DNA of the CDR3 is TGTGCCAGCAGCGAGGACAGCCTCCAAGAGACCCAGTACTTC.

This clonotype has only one observation. The rearrangement links TRBV9 to TRBJ1-1; D is uncertain. There are 15 residues in the CDR3. Germline lookup yields CDR1 SGDLS and CDR2 YYNGEE. Trimming pared 0 bases from V and 4 bases from J, leaving 13 bases between. For the CDR3, the DNA is TGTGCCAGCAGCGTAGAACAATCGGTAGCCACTGAAGCTTTCTTT. Its protein is CASSVEQSVATEAFF.

J is TRBJ1-2 and V is TRBV29-1, with a possible D match to TRBD1 (6 bases). Germline V gene sequence: CDR1 SQVTM, CDR2 ANQGSEA. The CDR3 sequence is 12 residues long. Between the trimmed V and J ends, which lost 6 bases and 8 bases, there was a span of 16 bases. CDR3 protein: CSVDTGATGYTF. For the CDR3, the DNA is TGCAGCGTAGACACGGGGGCGACGGGCTACACCTTC. Full variable domain (remainder filled in from reference TRBV29-1 and TRBJ1-2): SAVISQKPSRDICQRGTSLTIQCQVDSQVTMMFWYRQQPGQSLTLIATANQGSEATYESGFVIDKFPISRPNLTFSTLTVSNMSPEDSSIYLCSVDTGATGYTFGSGTRLTVV.

In this sample, this clonotype turned up a few times. The chain carries TRBV6-1 and TRBJ1-1; perhaps TRBD1 as D (5 bases). Looked up from germline, CDR1 is MNHNS and CDR2 is SASEGT. The CDR3 is 15 residues long. Trimming shortened V by 7 bases and J by 2 bases, and 17 bases separated the two germline ends. The CDR3 DNA reads TGTGCCAGCAAAGAAACCGGGACCTCTAACACTGAAGCTTTCTTT. It encodes CASKETGTSNTEAFF.

This chain joins TRBV29-1 and TRBJ2-7, with unresolved D. V was cut by 1 base and J by 3 bases, with 16 bases left in between. This CDR3 is 15 amino acids long. Per germline, CDR1 SQVTM and CDR2 ANQGSEA. Here the CDR3 DNA reads TGCAGCGTTGAAGTCTGGGTCGATGGCCTCTACGAGCAGTACTTC. Its translation is CSVEVWVDGLYEQYF.

The chain couples TRBV11-2 to TRBJ2-3, with 7 bases fitting TRBD1. After removal of 5 bases from V and 5 bases from J, the junction contained 10 bases not matched to a gene. The CDR3 sequence is 15 residues long. CDR1 and CDR2 from the germline V gene are SGHAT and FQNNGV. The CDR3 DNA follows: TGTGCCAGCAGCAGCGACAGGGTTGGCGGAGATACGCAGTATTTT. Encoded protein: CASSSDRVGGDTQYF. Supplemented by reference TRBV11-2 and TRBJ2-3, the full variable domain reads EAGVAQSPRYKIIEKRQSVAFWCNPISGHATLYWYQQILGQGPKLLIQFQNNGVVDDSQLPKDRFSAERLKGVDSTLKIQPAKLEDSAVYLCASSSDRVGGDTQYFGPGTRLTVL.

The V call is TRBV9, the J call TRBJ1-2, with 8 nucleotides matching TRBD1. The CDR3 runs 15 residues. CDR1 SGDLS and CDR2 YYNGEE come from the germline V gene. The V and J ends lost 4 bases and 6 bases, in that order; junction bases with no gene match: 11. Here the CDR3 reads CASSPRLGQGNGYTF. The CDR3 coding sequence is TGTGCCAGCAGCCCCCGCCTCGGACAGGGAAATGGCTACACCTTC.

This clonotype has at least ten counts. This rearrangement joins TRBV28 to TRBJ1-1, with no clear D. With 3 bases removed from V and 2 bases from J, the gap between germline ends came to 10 bases. Germline V gene lookup returns CDR1 MDHEN and CDR2 SYDVKM. The CDR3 has 14 residues. DNA of the CDR3: TGTGCCAGCAGTTTTTCAGGACTAAACACTGAAGCTTTCTTT. This sequence encodes CASSFSGLNTEAFF.

This clonotype occurred a few times. This chain links TRBV6-5 with TRBJ2-1; 7 bases line up with TRBD2. The germline V gene encodes CDR1 MNHEY and CDR2 SVGAGI. After removal of 1 base from V and 5 bases from J, the junction contained 11 bases not matched to a gene. This CDR3 is built from 17 residues. The CDR3 DNA is TGTGCCAGCAGTTACTTTCTAGCGGAGTGGGCCGACAATGAGCAGTTCTTC. Translating gives CASSYFLAEWADNEQFF.

The genes are TRBV3-1 and TRBJ2-1; no reliable D call. The germline V gene has CDR1 LGHDT and CDR2 YNNKEL (reference sequence). V was pared by 1 base and J by 4 bases, with 11 bases between. The CDR3 sequence is 15 residues long. CDR3 amino acids: CASSQGGLLYNEQFF. The CDR3 DNA reads TGTGCCAGCAGCCAAGGAGGTCTCCTATACAATGAGCAGTTCTTC.

The chain recombines TRBV25-1 with TRBJ2-5; no firm D call. Germline V gives CDR1 MGHDK, CDR2 SYGVNS. The V end lost 4 bases, the J end lost 5 bases, and 11 bases lay between the germline ends. The CDR3 is made up of 13 amino acids. This CDR3 reads CASSGLDLETQYF. In DNA form, the CDR3 reads TGTGCCAGCAGTGGATTGGATCTGGAGACCCAGTACTTC.

This clonotype was found once. The chain combines TRBV30 with TRBJ2-2, with D tentatively TRBD1 (6 bases). The V and J ends lost 4 bases and 7 bases respectively, with 13 bases between them. Germline V lookup: CDR1 GTSNPN, CDR2 SVGIG (reference sequence). The CDR3 has 13 amino acids. CDR3 bases: TGTGCCTGGACCCAACAGGGAGTCGGGGAGCTGTTTTTT. It codes for CAWTQQGVGELFF.

The chain joins TRBV5-1 to TRBJ2-7; perhaps TRBD1 as D (6 bases). The CDR3 has 14 residues. V lost 5 bases and J 4 bases, leaving 16 bases between the germline ends. Germline V lookup: CDR1 SGHRS, CDR2 YFSETQ. As DNA, the CDR3 is TGCGCCAGCAGTTCGCCGGGACAAAAATACGAGCAGTACTTC. Translation gives CASSSPGQKYEQYF.

J is TRBJ1-2 and V is TRBV7-2, with D uncertain. The V gene lost 2 bases and the J gene lost 4 bases, with 11 bases spanning the gap. The germline V gene has CDR1 SGHTA and CDR2 FQGNSA. CDR3 size: 14 residues. Here the CDR3 DNA reads TGTGCCAGCAGCTTAAGCCCGCAAGCCTATGGCTACACCTTC. Protein product: CASSLSPQAYGYTF. Together with reference TRBV7-2 and TRBJ1-2, the CDR3 gives the full variable domain: GAGVSQSPSNKVTEKGKDVELRCDPISGHTALYWYRQSLGQGLEFLIYFQGNSAPDKSGLPSDRFSAERTGGSVSTLTIQRTQQEDSAVYLCASSLSPQAYGYTFGSGTRLTVV.

The rearrangement joins TRBV30 to TRBJ1-2; 7 bases are shared with TRBD1. This CDR3 spans 14 amino acids. CDR1 and CDR2 (germline): GTSNPN, SVGIG (reference sequence). V was pared by 2 bases and J by 4 bases, with 7 bases of the junction left unmatched. CDR3 residues: CAWSNTGVAYGYTF. CDR3 sequence (DNA): TGTGCCTGGAGTAACACAGGGGTGGCCTATGGCTACACCTTC.

This clonotype was counted many times. An end of the junction does not agree with germline; a read error may underlie this. CDR3 in DNA: TGTGCCAGCAGCTTAGATCTACTCGGCTCAAACTTC. Translating gives CASSLDLLGSNF. This chain links TRBV11-2 with TRBJ1-2; D gene unclear. The germline V gene encodes CDR1 SGHAT and CDR2 FQNNGV. The CDR3 is made up of 12 amino acids.

The chain has TRBV2 and TRBJ2-7; D might be TRBD1 or TRBD2, each matching 5 bases. The CDR3 has 15 residues. V lost 7 bases to trimming and J lost 3 bases, with 19 bases between them. Germline lookup yields CDR1 SNHLY and CDR2 FYNNEI. CDR3 region: CASISEAGWDYEQYF. The CDR3 region has the DNA TGTGCCAGCATCTCGGAGGCAGGGTGGGACTACGAGCAGTACTTC.

The sample holds many counts of this clonotype. The chain has TRBV7-9 and TRBJ1-1, with no clear D. The germline CDR1 and CDR2 sequences are SEHNR and FQNEAQ (reference sequence). V lost 6 bases and J lost 3, with 8 bases in between. This CDR3 has 12 residues. The CDR3 region is CASSFGDTEAFF. In DNA form, the CDR3 reads TGTGCCAGCAGTTTCGGGGACACTGAAGCTTTCTTT.

The rearrangement links TRBV5-6 to TRBJ1-1; no definite D call. The CDR3 sequence is 15 residues long. With 3 bases removed from V and 1 base from J, the gap between germline ends came to 13 bases. Germline-derived CDR1 and CDR2 are SGHDT and YYEEEE. CDR3 coding DNA: TGTGCCAGCAGCTCGCCCCTACGTGCGAACACTGAAGCTTTCTTT. This gives the protein CASSSPLRANTEAFF.

J is TRBJ1-6 and V is TRBV5-6, with D uncertain. Germline V CDR1 and CDR2: SGHDT, YYEEEE. This CDR3 has 11 amino acids. Trimming stripped 4 bases from V and 15 bases from J, with 11 bases between. The CDR3 spells CASSRESSLHF. CDR3 sequence (DNA): TGTGCCAGCAGCCGGGAGAGCAGCCTCCACTTT.

This clonotype was seen repeatedly, ten times or more. The chain recombines TRBV6-5 with TRBJ1-2; TRBD1 matches at 7 bases. Germline-derived CDR1 and CDR2 are MNHEY and SVGAGI. The CDR3 consists of 15 residues. V lost 2 bases to trimming and J lost 4 bases; unmatched junction nucleotides: 7. Here the CDR3 reads CASSYGTGDSYGYTF. The CDR3 nucleotides are TGTGCCAGCAGTTACGGAACAGGGGACAGCTATGGCTACACCTTC.

In its sample, this clonotype was seen many times. This chain joins TRBV2 and TRBJ2-7; the match to TRBD1 covers 7 bases. Per the germline V gene, CDR1 is SNHLY and CDR2 is FYNNEI. The junction had 14 bases not matched to a gene; V was cut back by 5 bases and J by 4 bases. The CDR3 totals 16 residues. CDR3 amino acids: CASSFDPGDRPYEQYF. CDR3 bases: TGTGCCAGCAGTTTTGACCCTGGGGACAGACCTTACGAGCAGTACTTC.

The chain carries TRBV30 and TRBJ1-5; tentatively, D is TRBD1 (5 bases). Trimming took 2 bases from V and 6 from J, leaving 11 bases between them. The CDR3 is 13 residues long. Germline V CDR1 and CDR2: GTSNPN, SVGIG (reference sequence). CDR3 amino acids: CAWSLGVGQPQHF. In DNA, the CDR3 is TGTGCCTGGAGTTTAGGGGTGGGTCAGCCCCAGCATTTT. The entire variable domain, with the rest obtained from reference TRBV30 and TRBJ1-5, is as follows: SQTIHQWPATLVQPVGSPLSLECTVEGTSNPNLYWYRQAAGRGLQLLFYSVGIGQISSEVPQNLSASRPQDRQFILSSKKLLLSDSGFYLCAWSLGVGQPQHFGDGTRLSIL.

The gene calls are TRBV5-1 and TRBJ2-5; 9 bases match TRBD2. The CDR3 has 15 amino acids. V lost 7 bases and J lost 4; bases outside the gene matches: 11. The germline V gene has CDR1 SGHRS and CDR2 YFSETQ. CDR3 in amino acids: CASGLAGSKRETQYF. DNA for the CDR3: TGCGCCAGCGGTCTAGCGGGATCCAAACGAGAGACCCAGTACTTC.

The chain employs TRBV3-1 and TRBJ2-7; TRBD2 aligns across 8 bases. The CDR3 sequence is 19 residues long. From germline, CDR1 is LGHDT and CDR2 YNNKEL (reference sequence). The V and J ends lost 0 bases and 4 bases, in that order; junction bases with no gene match: 17. As DNA, the CDR3 is TGTGCCAGCAGCCAAGATGCCCGACAGTATGGGACTAGAAGATACGAGCAGTACTTC. Translating it yields CASSQDARQYGTRRYEQYF.

The table lists this clonotype with a few counts. J is TRBJ1-5 and V is TRBV19; 9 positions match TRBD1. The germline CDR1 and CDR2 sequences are LNHDA and SQIVND (reference sequence). V shed 7 bases and J 0 bases; nucleotides not matched to a gene: 13. The CDR3 sequence is 18 residues long. CDR3 sequence reads: CASMTGQGARVSNQPQHF. The CDR3 DNA follows: TGTGCCAGTATGACGGGACAGGGCGCGAGGGTTAGCAATCAGCCCCAGCATTTT.